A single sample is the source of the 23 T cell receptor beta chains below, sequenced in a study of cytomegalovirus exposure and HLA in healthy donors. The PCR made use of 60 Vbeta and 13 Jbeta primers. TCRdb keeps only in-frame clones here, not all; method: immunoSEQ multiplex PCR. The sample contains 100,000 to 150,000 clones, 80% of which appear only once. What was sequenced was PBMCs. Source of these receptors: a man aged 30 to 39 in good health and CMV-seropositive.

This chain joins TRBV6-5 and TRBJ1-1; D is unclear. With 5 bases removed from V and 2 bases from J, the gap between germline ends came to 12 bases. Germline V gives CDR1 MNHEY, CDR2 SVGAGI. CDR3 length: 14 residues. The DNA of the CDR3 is TGTGCCAGCAGTGAAATCGGGGTTAACACTGAAGCTTTCTTT. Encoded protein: CASSEIGVNTEAFF.

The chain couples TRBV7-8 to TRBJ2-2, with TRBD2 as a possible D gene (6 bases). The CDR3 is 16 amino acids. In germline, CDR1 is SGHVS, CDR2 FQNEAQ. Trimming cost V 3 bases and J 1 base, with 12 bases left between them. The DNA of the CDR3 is TGTGCCAGCAGCTTTTTGGAGGGGATGAACACCGGGGAGCTGTTTTTT. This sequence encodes CASSFLEGMNTGELFF.

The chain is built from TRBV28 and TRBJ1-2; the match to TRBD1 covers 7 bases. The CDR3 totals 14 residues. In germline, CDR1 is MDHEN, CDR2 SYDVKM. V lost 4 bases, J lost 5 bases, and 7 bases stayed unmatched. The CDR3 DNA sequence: TGTGCCAGCAGTTATATGGGACAGAATTATGGCTACACCTTC. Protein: CASSYMGQNYGYTF.

CDR3 bases: TGTGCCAGCAGCTTAGAGCCAGGCGATAGCTCCTACAATGAGCAGTTCTTC. This sequence encodes CASSLEPGDSSYNEQFF. The genes are TRBV11-3 and TRBJ2-1; D not certain. V lost 0 bases and J 0 bases, leaving 12 bases between the germline ends. The CDR3 is 17 amino acids. The germline gives CDR1 SGHNT, CDR2 YENEEA.

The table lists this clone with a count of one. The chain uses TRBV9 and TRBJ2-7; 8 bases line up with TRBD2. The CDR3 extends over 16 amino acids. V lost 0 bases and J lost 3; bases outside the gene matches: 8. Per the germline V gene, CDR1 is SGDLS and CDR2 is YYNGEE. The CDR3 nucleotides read TGTGCCAGCAGCGTAGCGGGCGGGGGGCCGGTCTACGAGCAGTACTTC. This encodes CASSVAGGGPVYEQYF.

This CDR3 reads CAISDLSGKIDYGYTF. CDR3 nucleotide sequence: TGTGCCATCAGTGATCTATCAGGGAAAATCGACTATGGCTACACCTTC. The V gene is TRBV10-3, the J gene TRBJ1-2; perhaps TRBD1 as D (5 bases). The CDR3 has 16 amino acids. The V end was cut by 3 bases, the J end by 3 bases, with 17 bases between. The V gene's germline CDR1 is ENHRY and CDR2 SYGVKD.

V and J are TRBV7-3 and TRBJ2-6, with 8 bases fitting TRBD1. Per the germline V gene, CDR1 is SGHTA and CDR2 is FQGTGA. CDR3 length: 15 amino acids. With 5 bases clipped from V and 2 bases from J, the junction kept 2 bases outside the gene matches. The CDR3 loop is CASSETGAGANVLTF. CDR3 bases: TGTGCCAGCAGCGAGACAGGGGCTGGGGCCAACGTCCTGACTTTC.

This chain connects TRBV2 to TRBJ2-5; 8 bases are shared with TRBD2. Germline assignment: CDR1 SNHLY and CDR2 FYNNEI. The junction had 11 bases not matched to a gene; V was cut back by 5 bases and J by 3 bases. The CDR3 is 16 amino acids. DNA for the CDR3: TGTGCCAGCAGTATTCCGGGGGGGCTGGGAAAAGAGACCCAGTACTTC. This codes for CASSIPGGLGKETQYF.

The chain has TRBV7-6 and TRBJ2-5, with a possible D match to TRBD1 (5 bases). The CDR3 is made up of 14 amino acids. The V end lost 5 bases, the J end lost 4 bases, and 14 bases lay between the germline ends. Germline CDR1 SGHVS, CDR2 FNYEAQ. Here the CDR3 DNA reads TGTGCCAGCAGCCCCAGGGTATTGGGAGAGACCCAGTACTTC. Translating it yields CASSPRVLGETQYF.

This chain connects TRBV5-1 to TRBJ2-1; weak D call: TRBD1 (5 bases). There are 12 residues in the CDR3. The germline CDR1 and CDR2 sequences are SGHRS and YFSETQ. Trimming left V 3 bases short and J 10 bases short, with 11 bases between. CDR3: CASSSTWGEQFF. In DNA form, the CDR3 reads TGCGCCAGCAGCTCAACATGGGGCGAGCAGTTCTTC.

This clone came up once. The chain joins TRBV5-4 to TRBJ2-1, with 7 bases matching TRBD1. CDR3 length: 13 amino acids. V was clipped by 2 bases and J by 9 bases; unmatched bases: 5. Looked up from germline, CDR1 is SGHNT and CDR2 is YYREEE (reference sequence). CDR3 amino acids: CASSFQDRVEQFF. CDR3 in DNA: TGTGCCAGCAGCTTTCAAGACAGGGTTGAGCAGTTCTTC.

The CDR3 DNA reads as TGTGCCAGCACTAAGGACAGGGGCTGGGAAAAACTGTTTTTT. Protein product: CASTKDRGWEKLFF. The chain joins TRBV6-1 to TRBJ1-4, with TRBD1 identical over 9 bases. The CDR3 loop spans 14 amino acids. The J segment lost 8 bases and the V segment lost 7 bases, leaving 8 bases of the junction unmatched. Germline V lookup: CDR1 MNHNS, CDR2 SASEGT.

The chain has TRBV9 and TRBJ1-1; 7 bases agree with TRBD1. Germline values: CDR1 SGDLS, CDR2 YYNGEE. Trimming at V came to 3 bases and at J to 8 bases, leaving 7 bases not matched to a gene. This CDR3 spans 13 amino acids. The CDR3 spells CASSAYRGVEAFF. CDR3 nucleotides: TGTGCCAGCAGCGCATACAGGGGCGTGGAAGCTTTCTTT.

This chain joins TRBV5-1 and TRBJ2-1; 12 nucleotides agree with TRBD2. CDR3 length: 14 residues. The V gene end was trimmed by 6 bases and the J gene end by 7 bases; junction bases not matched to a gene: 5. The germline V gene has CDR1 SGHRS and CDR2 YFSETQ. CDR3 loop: CASTASGGVNEQFF. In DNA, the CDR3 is TGCGCCAGCACTGCTAGCGGGGGGGTGAATGAGCAGTTCTTC.

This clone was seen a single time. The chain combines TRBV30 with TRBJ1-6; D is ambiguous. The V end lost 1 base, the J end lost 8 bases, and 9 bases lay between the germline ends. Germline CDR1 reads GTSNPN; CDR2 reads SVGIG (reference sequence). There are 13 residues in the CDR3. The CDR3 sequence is CAWSDSVDSPLHF. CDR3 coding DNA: TGTGCCTGGAGTGACAGTGTGGATTCACCCCTCCACTTT.

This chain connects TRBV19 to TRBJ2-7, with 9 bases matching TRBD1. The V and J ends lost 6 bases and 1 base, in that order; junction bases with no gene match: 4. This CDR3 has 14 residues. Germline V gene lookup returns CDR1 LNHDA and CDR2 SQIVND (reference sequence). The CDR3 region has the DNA TGTGCCAGTAGCCCCGGGACAGGGTCCTACGAGCAGTACTTC. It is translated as CASSPGTGSYEQYF.

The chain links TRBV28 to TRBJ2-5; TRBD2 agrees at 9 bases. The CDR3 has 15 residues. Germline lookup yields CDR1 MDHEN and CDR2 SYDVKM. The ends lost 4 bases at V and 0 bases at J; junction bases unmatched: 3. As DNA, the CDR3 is TGTGCCAGCAGTTCTGCTAGCGGGGACCAAGAGACCCAGTACTTC. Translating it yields CASSSASGDQETQYF. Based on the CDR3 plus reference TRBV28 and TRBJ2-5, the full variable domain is DVKVTQSSRYLVKRTGEKVFLECVQDMDHENMFWYRQDPGLGLRLIYFSYDVKMKEKGDIPEGYSVSREKKERFSLILESASTNQTSMYLCASSSASGDQETQYFGPGTRLLVL.

CDR3 residues: CASSKAVLANTGELFF. CDR3 bases: TGTGCCAGCAGCAAAGCCGTACTCGCGAACACCGGGGAGCTGTTTTTT. The chain has TRBV21-1 and TRBJ2-2; the D call TRBD2 from the table was never checked on the DNA. TRBV21-1 is flagged as a pseudogene. The CDR3 runs 16 residues.

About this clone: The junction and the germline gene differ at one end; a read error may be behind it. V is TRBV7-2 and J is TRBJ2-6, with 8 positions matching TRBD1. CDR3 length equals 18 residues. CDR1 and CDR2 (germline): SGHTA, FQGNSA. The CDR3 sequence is CASNLARGLRSGANGLTF. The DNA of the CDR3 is TGTGCCAGCAACCTGGCCAGGGGGCTTCGCTCTGGGGCCAACGGCCTGACTTTC.

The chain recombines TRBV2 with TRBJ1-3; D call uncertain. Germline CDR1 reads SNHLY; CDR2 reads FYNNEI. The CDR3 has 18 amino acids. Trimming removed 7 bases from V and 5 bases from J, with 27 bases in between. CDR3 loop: CASKASVGSNLSRNTIYF. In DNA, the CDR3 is TGTGCCAGCAAGGCGAGCGTAGGCTCCAACCTTTCGCGAAACACCATATATTTT.

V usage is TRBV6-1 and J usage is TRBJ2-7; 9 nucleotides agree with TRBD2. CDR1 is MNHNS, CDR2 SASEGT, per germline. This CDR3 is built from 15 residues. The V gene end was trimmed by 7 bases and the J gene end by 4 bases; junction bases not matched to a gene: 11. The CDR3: CASTQEAGGRYEQYF. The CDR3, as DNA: TGTGCCAGCACCCAGGAAGCGGGGGGCCGGTACGAGCAGTACTTC.

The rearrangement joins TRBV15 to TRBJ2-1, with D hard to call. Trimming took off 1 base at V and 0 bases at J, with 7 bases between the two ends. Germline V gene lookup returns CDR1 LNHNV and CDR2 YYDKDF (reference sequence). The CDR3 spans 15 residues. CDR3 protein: CATSRAPSSYNEQFF. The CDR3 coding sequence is TGTGCCACCAGCAGAGCCCCGAGCTCCTACAATGAGCAGTTCTTC. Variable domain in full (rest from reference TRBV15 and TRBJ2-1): DAMVIQNPRYQVTQFGKPVTLSCSQTLNHNVMYWYQQKSSQAPKLLFHYYDKDFNNEADTPDNFQSRRPNTSFCFLDIRSPGLGDTAMYLCATSRAPSSYNEQFFGPGTRLTVL.

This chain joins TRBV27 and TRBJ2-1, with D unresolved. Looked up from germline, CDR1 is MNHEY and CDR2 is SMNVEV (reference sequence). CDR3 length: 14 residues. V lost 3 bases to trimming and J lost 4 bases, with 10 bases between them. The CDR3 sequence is CASSLRIFYNEQFF. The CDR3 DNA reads TGTGCCAGCAGTTTGAGAATCTTTTACAATGAGCAGTTCTTC.